What follows are 24 T cell receptor beta chains derived from one specimen sequenced in a study of tumor-infiltrating lymphocytes in localized non-small cell lung cancer. Assay: immunoSEQ multiplex PCR; the TCRdb copy retains only in-frame clones and omits some. In the table there are approximately 8,100 clones, 65% to 80% of which are singletons. The sequencing input was uninvolved lung tissue not adjacent to the tumor. All receptors come from a human donor with non-small cell lung cancer.

J is TRBJ1-2 and V is TRBV28, with D hard to call. The germline CDR1 and CDR2 sequences are MDHEN and SYDVKM. Between the trimmed V and J ends, which lost 5 bases and 6 bases, there was a span of 13 bases. The CDR3 has 13 residues. CDR3 in amino acids: CASSPSNGNGYTF. The CDR3 nucleotides are TGTGCCAGCAGTCCGAGCAACGGAAATGGCTACACCTTC.

This chain connects TRBV27 to TRBJ2-7; TRBD2 might be the D (6 bases). This CDR3 is built from 13 residues. Trimming removed 7 bases at V and 0 bases at J, with 10 bases between. In germline, CDR1 is MNHEY, CDR2 SMNVEV (reference sequence). This CDR3 is CASMVGSSYEQYF. In DNA, the CDR3 is TGTGCCAGCATGGTCGGGAGCTCCTACGAGCAGTACTTC.

Judged by abundance, this clone is medium-sized (0.01 to 0.1%). CDR3 in DNA: TGTGCCAGCAGTTTGCAGAACACTGAAGCTTTCTTT. This gives the protein CASSLQNTEAFF. The V call is TRBV28, the J call TRBJ1-1; D is uncertain. From germline, CDR1 is MDHEN and CDR2 SYDVKM. The V and J ends lost 3 bases and 1 base respectively, with 3 bases between them. The CDR3 runs 12 residues.

This clone was counted between two and nine times. V and J are TRBV15 and TRBJ1-5; possibly TRBD1 for D (6 bases). The CDR3 consists of 15 residues. Looked up from germline, CDR1 is LNHNV and CDR2 is YYDKDF (reference sequence). Trimming stripped 3 bases from V and 4 bases from J, with 13 bases between. The CDR3 nucleotides read TGTGCCACCAGCAGCGGGACACCATTTAATCAGCCCCAGCATTTT. Residues: CATSSGTPFNQPQHF.

In this sample, this clone turned up a few times. The rearrangement links TRBV29-1 to TRBJ2-3; weak D call: TRBD2 (6 bases). The CDR3 is made up of 14 amino acids. Germline V CDR1 and CDR2: SQVTM, ANQGSEA. V was cut by 0 bases and J by 6 bases, with 13 bases left in between. CDR3 region: CSVEDRGGTDTQYF. The CDR3, as DNA: TGCAGCGTTGAAGATCGGGGCGGGACGGATACGCAGTATTTT.

V and J are TRBV4-3 and TRBJ2-7; 11 positions match TRBD2. This CDR3 spans 15 amino acids. The V gene's germline CDR1 is LGHNA and CDR2 YSLEER. V was pared by 4 bases and J by 4 bases, with 6 bases of the junction left unmatched. The CDR3 loop reads CASSRQLAGAYEQYF. The CDR3, as DNA: TGCGCCAGCAGCCGCCAACTAGCGGGAGCTTACGAGCAGTACTTC.

This chain connects TRBV6-6 to TRBJ2-3; D is ambiguous. Germline CDR1 reads MNHNY; CDR2 reads SVGAGI (reference sequence). This CDR3 is 12 amino acids long. V lost 6 bases and J 5 bases, leaving 9 bases between the germline ends. CDR3 sequence reads: CASSPHLDTQYF. As DNA, the CDR3 is TGTGCCAGCAGCCCCCACCTAGATACGCAGTATTTT.

This clone was seen just once. This sequence joins TRBV7-2 and TRBJ2-4, with 8 bases that match TRBD2. Germline V gene sequence: CDR1 SGHTA, CDR2 FQGNSA. The CDR3 is 15 amino acids. With 1 base clipped from V and 7 bases from J, the junction kept 6 bases outside the gene matches. CDR3 in DNA: TGTGCCAGCAGCTTAGATAGAGCTAGCGGGAACATTCAGTACTTC. The encoded protein is CASSLDRASGNIQYF.

This chain uses TRBV7-8 with TRBJ2-3; D unresolved. CDR3 length: 14 residues. Germline CDR1 reads SGHVS; CDR2 reads FQNEAQ. With 2 bases removed from V and 2 bases from J, the gap between germline ends came to 8 bases. DNA for the CDR3: TGTGCCAGCAGCTTACAAGCGTCCACAGATACGCAGTATTTT. This encodes CASSLQASTDTQYF.

This clone was detected only a few times. The genes are TRBV5-6 and TRBJ2-2, with TRBD1 matching over 9 bases. CDR3 length equals 15 residues. The J segment lost 4 bases and the V segment lost 4 bases, leaving 5 bases of the junction unmatched. Germline V CDR1 and CDR2: SGHDT, YYEEEE. CDR3 nucleotide sequence: TGTGCCAGCAGCGTCAGGACAGGGGTCACCGGGGAGCTGTTTTTT. Its protein product is CASSVRTGVTGELFF.

The V and J genes are TRBV11-2 and TRBJ2-6; D unresolved. V dropped 1 base and J dropped 0 bases, with 10 bases sitting between them. The CDR3 contains 17 residues. CDR1 SGHAT and CDR2 FQNNGV come from the germline V gene. CDR3 coding DNA: TGTGCCAGCAGCTTAGGAATCTCGAACTCTGGGGCCAACGTCCTGACTTTC. It is translated as CASSLGISNSGANVLTF.

V usage is TRBV10-3 and J usage is TRBJ1-2; the D is unclear. In germline, CDR1 is ENHRY, CDR2 SYGVKD. V was pared by 0 bases and J by 2 bases, with 7 bases between. The CDR3 consists of 14 residues. In DNA form, the CDR3 reads TGTGCCATCAGTGAGTCGAGGCCAAACTATGGCTACACCTTC. Its protein product is CAISESRPNYGYTF.

This rearrangement joins TRBV2 to TRBJ2-3, with 7 bases matching TRBD2. V shed 2 bases, J shed 11 bases, and the junction held 7 bases outside the gene matches. CDR3 length: 13 amino acids. Germline CDR1 SNHLY, CDR2 FYNNEI. CDR3 loop: CASSEWGEGLQYF. The CDR3 DNA is TGTGCCAGCAGTGAATGGGGGGAGGGCCTGCAGTATTTT.

The chain uses TRBV4-1 and TRBJ2-2; D gene uncertain. V dropped 2 bases and J dropped 3 bases, with 4 bases sitting between them. The CDR3 spans 13 residues. The germline gives CDR1 MGHRA, CDR2 YSYEKL. In DNA, the CDR3 is TGCGCCAGCAGCCAACGGGACACCGGGGAGCTGTTTTTT. Translating it yields CASSQRDTGELFF.

For the CDR3, the DNA is TGTGCCAGCAGTTCACTAGCGGGAGCTTACTACGAGCAGTACTTC. Translated: CASSSLAGAYYEQYF. The chain has TRBV27 and TRBJ2-7, with 11 bases fitting TRBD2. The length of the CDR3 is 15 residues. The J segment lost 3 bases and the V segment lost 4 bases, leaving 5 bases of the junction unmatched. CDR1 is MNHEY, CDR2 SMNVEV, per germline (reference sequence).

V is TRBV7-2 and J is TRBJ2-3; 10 bases are shared with TRBD2. There are 17 residues in the CDR3. Germline CDR1 is SGHTA and CDR2 is FQGNSA. The ends lost 2 bases at V and 3 bases at J; junction bases unmatched: 8. The CDR3 here is CASSLFPSGSSTDTQYF. CDR3 nucleotides: TGTGCCAGCAGCTTATTCCCTAGCGGGAGTTCTACAGATACGCAGTATTTT.

This clone came up once. The chain carries TRBV25-1 and TRBJ2-2; tentatively, D is TRBD1 or TRBD2 (10 bases each). This CDR3 region has 18 residues. Germline lookup yields CDR1 MGHDK and CDR2 SYGVNS. Trimming stripped 8 bases from V and 5 bases from J, with 27 bases between. The CDR3 here is CASGGQGSHSGRTGELFF. Written as DNA, the CDR3 is TGTGCCAGCGGGGGACAGGGGTCGCATAGCGGGAGGACCGGGGAGCTGTTTTTT.

The chain combines TRBV5-4 with TRBJ2-7; TRBD2 might be the D (6 bases). CDR1 SGHNT and CDR2 YYREEE come from the germline V gene (reference sequence). CDR3 size: 14 residues. Trimming took off 4 bases at V and 6 bases at J, with 17 bases between the two ends. CDR3 sequence: CASSNPSGTGEQYF. The CDR3 nucleotides read TGTGCCAGCAGCAATCCTTCCGGGACTGGCGAGCAGTACTTC.

This clone was found once. The chain carries TRBV4-3 and TRBJ2-5; TRBD2 might be the D (6 bases). CDR3 length: 15 amino acids. Trimming took 5 bases from V and 1 from J, leaving 14 bases between them. Germline CDR1 LGHNA, CDR2 YSLEER. The CDR3 reads CASSWRGTRQETQYF. The CDR3 coding sequence is TGCGCCAGCAGCTGGCGCGGGACTCGCCAAGAGACCCAGTACTTC.

This clone is labeled large. This chain joins TRBV5-5 and TRBJ1-4; D perhaps matches TRBD1 (5 bases). The CDR3 is 14 residues long. The germline gives CDR1 SGHKS, CDR2 YYEKEE (reference sequence). Trimming removed 0 bases at V and 6 bases at J, with 9 bases between. The CDR3 spells CASSLGQSDEKLFF. Written as DNA, the CDR3 is TGTGCCAGCAGCTTGGGACAGTCGGATGAAAAACTGTTTTTT.

This clone has only one observation. V is TRBV9 and J is TRBJ2-1; 8 bases are shared with TRBD1. From germline, CDR1 is SGDLS and CDR2 YYNGEE. Trimming removed 0 bases from V and 6 bases from J; junction bases left unmatched: 8. This CDR3 is 16 amino acids long. For the CDR3, the DNA is TGTGCCAGCAGCGTAGCCGGACAGGGAATAGGCAATGAGCAGTTCTTC. Amino acid sequence: CASSVAGQGIGNEQFF.

This chain joins TRBV6-5 and TRBJ2-1; D gene unclear. The germline V gene has CDR1 MNHEY and CDR2 SVGAGI. The CDR3 extends over 15 amino acids. Deletions cut 6 bases from V and 8 bases from J, with 20 bases between. DNA of the CDR3: TGTGCCAGCAGCCCCCTGGTTGGCATAGGGCATGAGCAGTTCTTC. It specifies CASSPLVGIGHEQFF.

The CDR3 coding sequence is TGTGCCTGGACCCCGGGACTAGCGGAATCCTACGAGCAGTACTTC. It yields the protein CAWTPGLAESYEQYF. This chain connects TRBV30 to TRBJ2-7, with 11 bases matching TRBD2. Germline-derived CDR1 and CDR2 are GTSNPN and SVGIG (reference sequence). V shed 4 bases and J 1 base; nucleotides not matched to a gene: 6. The CDR3 loop spans 15 amino acids.

This clone was recorded once. The rearrangement links TRBV14 to TRBJ2-2; maybe TRBD2 (6 bases). The V gene lost 3 bases and the J gene lost 13 bases, with 15 bases spanning the gap. The CDR3 sequence is 13 residues long. CDR1 is SGHDN, CDR2 FVKESK, per germline. This chain's CDR3 is CASSQGDSLGLFF. DNA of the CDR3: TGTGCCAGCAGCCAGGGGGACTCCCTGGGGCTGTTTTTT. The full variable domain, completed using reference TRBV14 and TRBJ2-2, is EAGVTQFPSHSVIEKGQTVTLRCDPISGHDNLYWYRRVMGKEIKFLLHFVKESKQDESGMPNNRFLAERTGGTYSTLKVQPAELEDSGVYFCASSQGDSLGLFFGEGSRLTVL.